The present TCR beta chain was sequenced within a study of T cells in Graves' hyperthyroidism and ophthalmopathy (dated by TCRdb to about 2019). Regarding the research as a whole: Peripheral blood was sampled at the time of initial diagnosis, prior to any treatment. TCR V-J signatures able to tell the groups apart were searched for in a discovery cohort of about a hundred patients, of whom fewer than 45 had Graves' ophthalmopathy and about 60 had stable Graves' hyperthyroidism. Prospective prediction of ophthalmopathy was tested in an independent validation cohort consisting of fewer than 20 hyperthyroidism patients and 17 patients who later progressed to ophthalmopathy. For training and testing, the 110 or so patients in the discovery cohort were randomly divided in a 7:3 ratio. In addition, the study compared T-cell repertoires in thyroid tissue and in blood from roughly 6 Graves' hyperthyroidism patients. After sampling, hyperthyroidism patients received methimazole starting at 30 mg daily, and ophthalmopathy patients received high-dose intravenous methylprednisolone. The paper reports TCR Vbeta CDR3 sequencing of approximately 130 peripheral blood samples: over 40 ophthalmopathy, fewer than 80 hyperthyroidism and around 17 progressor patients.

Stable Graves' hyperthyroidism was defined as no progression to ophthalmopathy during 18 months of follow-up. Hyperthyroidism patients were aged 18 to 65 years and newly diagnosed, with disease duration of less than 2 months. Patients with uncontrolled infections, other autoimmune diseases, pregnancy or lactation were excluded. Diagnoses were based on clinical symptoms, serum thyroxine and TRAb, thyroid ultrasound and orbital computed tomography. PBMCs were isolated from 10 ml of fresh peripheral blood by Ficoll-Paque density gradient centrifugation. Total RNA was extracted using Trizol reagent, and RNA quality was assessed on an Agilent 2100 Bioanalyzer. There are many counts of this clonotype. Its target antigen remains unknown. The record has no base qualities; no much larger clone is one base away. The CDR3 sequence holds 17 residues, the cysteine and phenylalanine included. Left in the record is the CDR3 DNA by itself, 51 bases read in frame from the first base. Here V drops 5 bases and J drops 2 bases, and the junction holds 13 bases not matched to any gene.

Paper-wide results and their limitations: Sample size was not statistically predetermined, and investigators were not blinded to group allocation. In validation, the model predicted progression to ophthalmopathy with 55% to 71% sensitivity and around 72% specificity, a median of 6.5 months before onset. Blood samples also contained most of the expanded thyroid clonotypes (frequency above 0.001), which suggests that blood repertoires may reflect thyroid immune responses. Ophthalmopathy was separated from stable hyperthyroidism by a 13 V-J signature model, with around 90% sensitivity and 81% to 83% specificity obtained in cross-validation and 80%/75% obtained in testing.

TCR beta CDR3 regions were amplified from RNA transcripts. The TCR CDR3 was subjected to a first round of RT-PCR using the HTBI primer set and the Qiagen OneStep RT-PCR kit. Libraries were constructed in a second round of multiplex PCR, after which size selection and purification were performed. Sequencing of the libraries was done on an Illumina HiSeq2000 using paired-end 100 bp reads. On the study's bioinformatics: SOAPnuke was used to process the raw data, with reads discarded if the reads contained adapters or uncalled bases, had a mean Phred below 15, or lacked an exact constant-primer or identifier match. COPE v1.2.5 was used to merge the high-quality paired reads, and each unique nucleotide sequence was defined as a clonotype. MiTCR v1.1 was used to align clonotypes to the IMGT TRBV, TRBD and TRBJ reference segments. The analysis was restricted to V-J combinations with a frequency above 0.0001, which together covered 99.2% of the repertoires. The TCS score was defined as F50 (clonal expansion) divided by E x V (chaos), with BLOSUM62-based TCRdist calculated between CDR3 peptides within each V-J. Welch's t-statistics and random forest reduced just over 500 V-J features to 10 to 15, which were used in a naive Bayes classifier (R e1071). The raw public data were reprocessed by TCRdb itself: fastp quality trimming at Q25, MiXCR clonotype calling, in-frame beta chains only. When rows share a CDR3 protein, they turn into one entry using the most common DNA and genes. TCRdb's processing, not the study's, gives the V and J calls here. The sample table contains 300,000 to 350,000 distinct CDR3 sequences; only one count was recorded for around 20% of them. In total, the top ten clones hold 50% of the sample.

Sample: blood. The sequence joins TRBV12-3 or TRBV12-4 to TRBJ2-3; the central 7 bases match TRBD1. This TCR was sampled from a woman between 45 and 65 years old with Graves' hyperthyroidism. The CDR3: CASSLRQGLQYTDTQYF. The base sequence is TGTGCCAGCAGTCTCAGACAGGGCCTACAATACACAGATACGCAGTATTTT.